Below, 20 T cell receptor beta chains from the same sample are listed, as sequenced in a study of technical replicates of blood from several donors. Generated by immunoSEQ multiplex PCR, the TCRdb table keeps only in-frame clones and is missing some. Of more than 90,000 clones listed, roughly 95% are singletons. Sequences were obtained from T cells isolated from PBMCs. These TCRs come from a human donor in good health.

V usage is TRBV7-2 and J usage is TRBJ2-5; TRBD2 matches at 7 bases. The V gene's germline CDR1 is SGHTA and CDR2 FQGNSA. After removal of 5 bases from V and 2 bases from J, the junction contained 11 bases not matched to a gene. The CDR3 is 16 residues long. The CDR3 spells CASSPGLAVFQETQYF. CDR3 DNA sequence: TGTGCCAGCAGCCCGGGGCTAGCGGTTTTTCAAGAGACCCAGTACTTC.

J is TRBJ2-2 and V is TRBV7-3; 8 bases match TRBD1. J lost 2 bases, V lost 1 base, and 3 bases had no gene match. Germline CDR1 reads SGHTA; CDR2 reads FQGTGA. The CDR3 is made up of 16 amino acids. CDR3 DNA: TGTGCCAGCAGCTTAATCGGACAGGGAAACACCGGGGAGCTGTTTTTT. Protein sequence: CASSLIGQGNTGELFF.

V usage is TRBV7-2 and J usage is TRBJ2-1; D not certain. Germline CDR1 SGHTA, CDR2 FQGNSA. Trimming left V 0 bases short and J 2 bases short, with 8 bases between. The CDR3 is 15 amino acids. The CDR3 here is CASSLARSPYNEQFF. As DNA, the CDR3 is TGTGCCAGCAGCTTAGCGCGGAGCCCCTACAATGAGCAGTTCTTC.

The CDR3: CASSSINTEAFF. CDR3 bases: TGTGCCAGCAGTTCCATCAACACTGAAGCTTTCTTT. The V and J genes are TRBV27 and TRBJ1-1; no definite D call. Germline V gene sequence: CDR1 MNHEY, CDR2 SMNVEV (reference sequence). The CDR3 has 12 amino acids. Trimming took off 4 bases at V and 2 bases at J, with 5 bases between the two ends.

The rearrangement links TRBV7-9 to TRBJ1-1; 10 bases agree with TRBD1. Germline CDR1 reads SEHNR; CDR2 reads FQNEAQ (reference sequence). This CDR3 comprises 15 residues. V lost 8 bases to trimming and J lost 3 bases; unmatched junction nucleotides: 9. CDR3: CASLDRGQGDTEAFF. CDR3 in DNA: TGTGCCAGCCTCGACAGGGGGCAGGGGGACACTGAAGCTTTCTTT.

The CDR3 nucleotides read TGTGCCAGCAGGAGCTACGGGTCGCCTACGACTTGGTACTTC. Its translation is CASRSYGSPTTWYF. This chain connects TRBV6-1 to TRBJ2-7; D gene uncertain. Germline V gene sequence: CDR1 MNHNS, CDR2 SASEGT. Trimming took off 6 bases at V and 12 bases at J, with 24 bases between the two ends. CDR3 length: 14 residues.

This clone showed up just once. The V gene is TRBV25-1, the J gene TRBJ1-2; D gene unclear. This CDR3 has 12 amino acids. Trimming shortened V by 2 bases and J by 9 bases, and 10 bases separated the two germline ends. CDR1 MGHDK and CDR2 SYGVNS come from the germline V gene. The CDR3 DNA follows: TGTGCCAGCAGTGAAAAGCGGGAGCGCTACACCTTC. Translating gives CASSEKRERYTF.

This chain connects TRBV25-1 to TRBJ1-3; D unclear. V was trimmed by 1 base and J by 6 bases, leaving 4 bases between them. Germline assignment: CDR1 MGHDK and CDR2 SYGVNS. The length of the CDR3 is 12 residues. CDR3 DNA: TGTGCCAGCAGTGAATCAATAAACACCATATATTTT. The encoded protein is CASSESINTIYF.

The V call is TRBV6-5, the J call TRBJ1-6; no reliable D call. The CDR3 spans 14 residues. The germline V and J ends were trimmed by 10 bases and 1 base, with 11 bases remaining between them. Germline V gene sequence: CDR1 MNHEY, CDR2 SVGAGI. In nucleotides, the CDR3 is TGTGCCACCAGCCAGGTTTCCTATAATTCACCCCTCCACTTT. Its translation is CATSQVSYNSPLHF.

The gene calls are TRBV25-1 and TRBJ2-7; 9 bases match TRBD1. The germline gives CDR1 MGHDK, CDR2 SYGVNS. The CDR3 is made up of 15 amino acids. Germline trimming cut 4 bases from V and 1 base from J; bases unmatched to any gene: 5. CDR3 coding DNA: TGTGCCAGCAGTGTAACCGGGACAGGGTCCTACGAGCAGTACTTC. Residues: CASSVTGTGSYEQYF.

The chain has TRBV6-5 and TRBJ2-5, with TRBD2 matching 8 bases. CDR1 and CDR2 from the germline V gene are MNHEY and SVGAGI. The CDR3 totals 16 residues. J was trimmed by 4 bases and V by 1 base; bases with no gene match: 8. CDR3 region: CASSYFQGLGGETQYF. The CDR3 coding sequence is TGTGCCAGCAGTTACTTCCAGGGACTAGGAGGAGAGACCCAGTACTTC.

The chain couples TRBV5-8 to TRBJ2-2, with 10 bases aligning to TRBD1. Germline values: CDR1 SGHTS, CDR2 YDEGEE. J gave up 0 bases and V 3 bases, and 5 bases lay outside the gene matches. This CDR3 spans 17 amino acids. The CDR3 loop reads CASSSRDRGSNTGELFF. DNA for the CDR3: TGTGCCAGCAGCTCCCGGGACAGGGGTTCGAACACCGGGGAGCTGTTTTTT. The full variable domain, its missing parts supplied by reference TRBV5-8 and TRBJ2-2, is EAGVTQSPTHLIKTRGQQATLRCSPISGHTSVYWYQQALGLGLQFLLWYDEGEERNRGNFPPRFSGRQFPNYSSELNVNALELEDSALYLCASSSRDRGSNTGELFFGEGSRLTVL.

The chain is built from TRBV12-5 and TRBJ2-5; TRBD1 matches 10 bases. Germline V gene data show CDR1 as LGHNT and CDR2 as FRNRAP. The V gene end was trimmed by 5 bases and the J gene end by 5 bases; junction bases not matched to a gene: 8. This CDR3 contains 15 residues. The CDR3 region is CASGASGTGEETQYF. The CDR3 DNA reads as TGTGCTAGTGGTGCTTCCGGGACAGGGGAGGAGACCCAGTACTTC.

This sequence joins TRBV5-1 and TRBJ2-5; 8 nucleotides line up with TRBD1. The V gene's germline CDR1 is SGHRS and CDR2 YFSETQ. This CDR3 contains 13 residues. The J segment lost 5 bases and the V segment lost 3 bases, leaving 3 bases of the junction unmatched. CDR3 coding DNA: TGCGCCAGCAGCTCAGACAGGGGCGAGACCCAGTACTTC. Amino acids: CASSSDRGETQYF. Together with reference TRBV5-1 and TRBJ2-5, the CDR3 gives the full variable domain: KAGVTQTPRYLIKTRGQQVTLSCSPISGHRSVSWYQQTPGQGLQFLFEYFSETQRNKGNFPGRFSGRQFSNSRSEMNVSTLELGDSALYLCASSSDRGETQYFGPGTRLLVL.

The rearrangement joins TRBV19 to TRBJ2-7; 15 bases line up with TRBD2. CDR1 is LNHDA, CDR2 SQIVND, per germline (reference sequence). This CDR3 comprises 18 residues. J was trimmed by 0 bases and V by 1 base; bases with no gene match: 4. For the CDR3, the DNA is TGTGCCAGTAGTATAGGGACTAGCGGGAGGGCCAACTCCTACGAGCAGTACTTC. Its translation is CASSIGTSGRANSYEQYF.

This sequence joins TRBV9 and TRBJ1-3; no clear D. The CDR3 is 17 amino acids. The germline CDR1 and CDR2 sequences are SGDLS and YYNGEE. V lost 0 bases and J 4 bases, leaving 17 bases between the germline ends. The CDR3 here is CASSVEVSAGPGNTIYF. As DNA, the CDR3 is TGTGCCAGCAGCGTAGAAGTTTCTGCAGGTCCAGGAAACACCATATATTTT. Full variable domain (outside the CDR3, taken from reference TRBV9 and TRBJ1-3): DSGVTQTPKHLITATGQRVTLRCSPRSGDLSVYWYQQSLDQGLQFLIQYYNGEERAKGNILERFSAQQFPDLHSELNLSSLELGDSALYFCASSVEVSAGPGNTIYFGEGSWLTVV.

The V gene is TRBV4-1, the J gene TRBJ1-2, with 7 bases matching TRBD1. Germline CDR1 and CDR2: MGHRA and YSYEKL. The CDR3 length is 14 residues. The trim removed 3 bases at V and 3 bases at J, leaving 4 bases unmatched. As DNA, the CDR3 is TGCGCCAGCAGCCAGAGACAGGGAGACTATGGCTACACCTTC. Translation: CASSQRQGDYGYTF.

The chain uses TRBV7-9 and TRBJ1-1, with TRBD1 matching 7 bases. The germline gives CDR1 SEHNR, CDR2 FQNEAQ (reference sequence). This CDR3 spans 17 amino acids. The ends lost 0 bases at V and 2 bases at J; junction bases unmatched: 9. CDR3 bases: TGTGCCAGCAGCTTAGCTTACCCTCGGGACAGAAACACTGAAGCTTTCTTT. This codes for CASSLAYPRDRNTEAFF.

The chain uses TRBV29-1 and TRBJ2-7, with 7 bases aligning to TRBD1. V was clipped by 8 bases and J by 7 bases; unmatched bases: 14. This CDR3 contains 13 residues. Germline CDR1 is SQVTM and CDR2 is ANQGSEA. CDR3 residues: CSPWDSRRSEQYF. CDR3 nucleotide sequence: TGCAGCCCATGGGACAGCCGAAGGTCGGAGCAGTACTTC.

The CDR3 loop is CASGGLAGGREQFF. The CDR3 coding sequence is TGTGCCAGCGGCGGACTAGCGGGAGGGCGTGAGCAGTTCTTC. The chain couples TRBV6-4 to TRBJ2-1; TRBD2 matches 15 bases. The CDR3 has 14 amino acids. Germline loops: CDR1 MRHNA, CDR2 SNTAGT. V trimming: 8 bases; J trimming: 9 bases; junction bases outside the gene matches: 5.